These 21 T cell receptor beta chains were all obtained from the same sample, sequenced in a study of cytomegalovirus exposure and HLA in healthy donors. Assay used: immunoSEQ multiplex PCR; TCRdb lists only in-frame clones, some missing. Here the sample spans approximately 60,000 clones, about 90% being singletons. The sequenced sample was PBMCs. The receptors were sampled from a woman in her late teens or twenties in good health and CMV-seronegative.

The chain employs TRBV6-1 and TRBJ1-2, with 9 bases that match TRBD1. Losses at the gene ends were 2 bases for V and 8 bases for J; bases not matched to a gene: 6. Germline V lookup: CDR1 MNHNS, CDR2 SASEGT. The CDR3 sequence is 14 residues long. Here the CDR3 reads CASSELQGARGYTF. The CDR3, as DNA: TGTGCCAGCAGTGAACTACAGGGGGCCAGAGGCTACACCTTC.

CDR3 sequence reads: CAISDPQRGSGANVLTF. CDR3 in DNA: TGTGCCATCAGTGATCCCCAAAGGGGCTCTGGGGCCAACGTCCTGACTTTC. The chain recombines TRBV10-3 with TRBJ2-6; the D gene is possibly TRBD1 (5 bases). V was cut by 3 bases and J by 0 bases, with 12 bases left in between. The CDR3 has 17 residues. Germline V gene sequence: CDR1 ENHRY, CDR2 SYGVKD.

In the case of this clone: Sequence at one end of the junction differs from germline and may be a read error. The chain uses TRBV28 and TRBJ1-5; TRBD1 is a possible D gene (5 bases). This CDR3 contains 14 residues. CDR1 and CDR2 from the germline V gene are MDHEN and SYDVKM. CDR3 DNA: TGTGCCAGCAGTTTCGGGGGGAGGCAGCAAACGTTGGATTTT. Translating it yields CASSFGGRQQTLDF. Variable domain in full (rest from reference TRBV28 and TRBJ1-5): DVKVTQSSRYLVKRTGEKVFLECVQDMDHENMFWYRQDPGLGLRLIYFSYDVKMKEKGDIPEGYSVSREKKERFSLILESASTNQTSMYLCASSFGGRQQTLDFGDGTRLSIL.

For the CDR3, the DNA is TGTGCCAGCAGGCTACCGGGACTTGGGTACAATGAGCAGTTCTTC. Translation: CASRLPGLGYNEQFF. The V call is TRBV6-5, the J call TRBJ2-1, with D possibly being TRBD2 (6 bases). Germline lookup yields CDR1 MNHEY and CDR2 SVGAGI. Between the trimmed V and J ends, which lost 6 bases and 4 bases, there was a span of 16 bases. This CDR3 contains 15 residues.

This clone was detected once. This chain links TRBV27 with TRBJ2-7; D gene ambiguous. Trimming left V 3 bases short and J 5 bases short, with 11 bases between. From germline, CDR1 is MNHEY and CDR2 SMNVEV (reference sequence). The CDR3 is made up of 13 amino acids. Here the CDR3 DNA reads TGTGCCAGCAGTTTGGCAGTCATCCACGAGCAGTACTTC. This translates into CASSLAVIHEQYF.

The J gene is TRBJ2-7, the V gene TRBV9; 10 bases line up with TRBD1. J lost 6 bases, V lost 4 bases, and 13 bases had no gene match. In germline, CDR1 is SGDLS, CDR2 YYNGEE. The CDR3 contains 16 residues. Here the CDR3 DNA reads TGTGCCAGCAGCCCGCCCGCGGGACAGGGGTATGGCGAGCAGTACTTC. It specifies CASSPPAGQGYGEQYF.

V is TRBV29-1 and J is TRBJ2-1, with 8 nucleotides matching TRBD1. Trimming at V came to 2 bases and at J to 8 bases, leaving 8 bases not matched to a gene. CDR1 SQVTM and CDR2 ANQGSEA come from the germline V gene. This CDR3 region has 14 residues. The CDR3 here is CSVEKGTGTDEQFF. Here the CDR3 DNA reads TGCAGCGTTGAAAAGGGGACAGGCACGGATGAGCAGTTCTTC.

The J gene is TRBJ1-1, the V gene TRBV4-2; the match to TRBD1 covers 7 bases. With 3 bases clipped from V and 0 bases from J, the junction kept 4 bases outside the gene matches. CDR1 and CDR2 (germline): LGHNA, YNFKEQ. The CDR3 runs to 15 residues. The CDR3 region is CASSHQGGLNTEAFF. The CDR3 DNA is TGTGCCAGCAGCCATCAGGGGGGCCTGAACACTGAAGCTTTCTTT.

This rearrangement joins TRBV18 to TRBJ1-1; D possibly corresponds to TRBD1 (5 bases). V dropped 3 bases and J dropped 4 bases, with 12 bases sitting between them. CDR3 size: 14 residues. The germline CDR1 and CDR2 sequences are KGHSH and LQKENI. CDR3 region: CASSPSGGSTEAFF. CDR3 DNA sequence: TGTGCCAGCTCACCTTCGGGGGGTTCCACTGAAGCTTTCTTT.

This chain connects TRBV6-5 to TRBJ2-3; D is perhaps TRBD2 (5 bases). Germline V gene lookup returns CDR1 MNHEY and CDR2 SVGAGI. Trimming shortened V by 3 bases and J by 5 bases, and 18 bases separated the two germline ends. This CDR3 comprises 16 residues. The CDR3 DNA reads TGTGCCAGCAGTTATACGTCTGGAGGTTGGGGAGATACGCAGTATTTT. This gives the protein CASSYTSGGWGDTQYF.

The chain is built from TRBV7-8 and TRBJ1-4; the D gene is possibly TRBD1 (6 bases). Germline V gene lookup returns CDR1 SGHVS and CDR2 FQNEAQ. This CDR3 is built from 15 residues. Between the trimmed V and J ends, which lost 3 bases and 3 bases, there was a span of 11 bases. In DNA form, the CDR3 reads TGTGCCAGCAGCTTTAACAGGGTGCCTAATGAAAAACTGTTTTTT. This codes for CASSFNRVPNEKLFF. The variable domain in full, with the rest retrieved from reference TRBV7-8 and TRBJ1-4, is GAGVSQSPRYKVAKRGQDVALRCDPISGHVSLFWYQQALGQGPEFLTYFQNEAQLDKSGLPSDRFFAERPEGSVSTLKIQRTQQEDSAVYLCASSFNRVPNEKLFFGSGTQLSVL.

J is TRBJ2-5 and V is TRBV7-2; 7 positions agree with TRBD2. Germline CDR1 is SGHTA and CDR2 is FQGNSA. This CDR3 contains 17 residues. V dropped 2 bases and J dropped 4; count of bases not matched to a gene: 13. The CDR3 DNA reads TGTGCCAGCAGCTTAAGACTTAACCGGCGGGGGACAGAGACCCAGTACTTC. Translating it yields CASSLRLNRRGTETQYF.

Only one count was recorded for this clone. The chain carries TRBV7-9 and TRBJ1-2, with 7 positions matching TRBD1. After removal of 6 bases from V and 5 bases from J, the junction contained 9 bases not matched to a gene. The CDR3 is 14 amino acids. The germline CDR1 and CDR2 sequences are SEHNR and FQNEAQ (reference sequence). CDR3: CASRAGTDIYGYTF. In nucleotides, the CDR3 is TGTGCCAGCAGGGCGGGGACAGACATTTATGGCTACACCTTC.

The table lists this clone with a count of one. The chain combines TRBV4-1 with TRBJ2-1, with a tentative D call TRBD1 (6 bases). Trimming took off 1 base at V and 10 bases at J, with 8 bases between the two ends. In germline, CDR1 is MGHRA, CDR2 YSYEKL. The CDR3 consists of 12 residues. The CDR3 nucleotides read TGCGCCAGCAGCCAAGTCAGGGGCGAGCAGTTCTTC. This codes for CASSQVRGEQFF.

This sequence joins TRBV5-1 and TRBJ2-3; 11 nucleotides align to TRBD2. V shed 3 bases, J shed 0 bases, and the junction held 6 bases outside the gene matches. The V gene's germline CDR1 is SGHRS and CDR2 YFSETQ. The CDR3 totals 17 residues. The CDR3 DNA follows: TGCGCCAGCAGCTCCGGGACTAGCGGAGTAAGCACAGATACGCAGTATTTT. Translating it yields CASSSGTSGVSTDTQYF.

The chain has TRBV7-6 and TRBJ2-7, with 7 positions matching TRBD1. In germline, CDR1 is SGHVS, CDR2 FNYEAQ. The CDR3 is 16 residues long. Trimming removed 1 base from V and 4 bases from J; junction bases left unmatched: 10. The chain's CDR3 is CASSLGRTGEGYEQYF. The CDR3 region has the DNA TGTGCCAGCAGCTTAGGAAGGACAGGTGAAGGTTACGAGCAGTACTTC.

V is TRBV11-1 and J is TRBJ2-7; 12 nucleotides agree with TRBD2. This CDR3 has 17 residues. Germline values: CDR1 SGHAT, CDR2 FQDESV (reference sequence). V lost 4 bases and J lost 3; bases outside the gene matches: 10. CDR3 DNA sequence: TGTGCCAGCAGCTATGGACTAGCGGGACCCGTGGGCTACGAGCAGTACTTC. Amino acid sequence: CASSYGLAGPVGYEQYF.

The chain is built from TRBV9 and TRBJ2-7, with 7 bases matching TRBD1. The CDR3 has 14 residues. Germline CDR1 is SGDLS and CDR2 is YYNGEE. Trimming took 5 bases from V and 6 from J; bases not matched to a gene: 11. CDR3 nucleotide sequence: TGTGCCAGCAGTTTTCTCGACAGGGACGGCGAGCAGTACTTC. It translates to CASSFLDRDGEQYF.

This chain connects TRBV4-2 to TRBJ2-5, with 12 bases matching TRBD2. Germline assignment: CDR1 LGHNA and CDR2 YNFKEQ. The CDR3 covers 17 residues. V lost 0 bases, J lost 3 bases, and 5 bases stayed unmatched. The CDR3 DNA sequence: TGTGCCAGCAGCCAAGAAGCAGGACTAGCGGGGAAAGAGACCCAGTACTTC. It codes for CASSQEAGLAGKETQYF.

The chain combines TRBV30 with TRBJ2-7, with D maybe TRBD2 (5 bases). Deletions cut 2 bases from V and 2 bases from J, with 10 bases between. Germline V gene data show CDR1 as GTSNPN and CDR2 as SVGIG (reference sequence). The CDR3 runs 13 residues. The CDR3 reads CAWSSGSPYEQYF. In DNA, the CDR3 is TGTGCCTGGAGTAGCGGATCCCCCTACGAGCAGTACTTC. Full variable domain (rest looked up from reference TRBV30 and TRBJ2-7): SQTIHQWPATLVQPVGSPLSLECTVEGTSNPNLYWYRQAAGRGLQLLFYSVGIGQISSEVPQNLSASRPQDRQFILSSKKLLLSDSGFYLCAWSSGSPYEQYFGPGTRLTVT.

This clone showed up just a few times. The chain carries TRBV6-1 and TRBJ2-7, with a possible D match to TRBD1 (5 bases). Germline loops: CDR1 MNHNS, CDR2 SASEGT. V was pared by 2 bases and J by 0 bases, with 8 bases between. CDR3 length: 14 amino acids. This CDR3 is CASSENRNSYEQYF. The CDR3 DNA reads as TGTGCCAGCAGTGAAAACAGGAACTCCTACGAGCAGTACTTC.